This T cell receptor beta chain was recovered during a study of blood T cell repertoires in COVID-19. Across the study: The study drew acute and convalescent COVID-19 samples from the United States, Italy and Spain. The cDNA or gDNA used as material had been derived from T cells, B-cell-depleted T cells, or PBMCs.

Sequencing used immunoSEQ multiplex PCR; TCRdb keeps in-frame clones, though not all of them. The repertoire has about 100,000 clones, roughly nine tenths of them found once; the top ten carry about 2.2%. The V gene lost 5 bases and the J gene lost 5 bases, with 9 bases spanning the gap. The CDR3 totals 12 residues. Germline V gene lookup returns CDR1 MDHEN and CDR2 SYDVKM. This receptor was identified in a man aged 50-59 years with active COVID-19. The chain is built from TRBV28 and TRBJ1-2, with a possible D match to TRBD1 (6 bases). The sample comprised peripheral blood. The CDR3 nucleotides are TGTGCCAGCAGTCTTCAGGGGTATGGCTACACCTTC. Its protein product is CASSLQGYGYTF.